Each of the 25 T cell receptor beta chains below was sequenced from the same sample in a study of T cells in Graves' hyperthyroidism and ophthalmopathy. The TCR beta CDR3 regions underwent amplification using RNA transcripts as the source. HTBI primers were used for first-round RT-PCR of the TCR CDR3. In TCRdb, the multiplex PCR reads were re-called with MiXCR into one record per CDR3 protein. The repertoire holds 250,000 to 300,000 distinct CDR3 sequences, with more than 10% as singletons. The sequencing input was blood. The receptors come from a woman aged 25-40 years with Graves' hyperthyroidism that later progressed to Graves' ophthalmopathy.

This clonotype is a singleton in its sample. The chain combines TRBV7-9 with TRBJ1-2, with TRBD1 matching over 10 bases. The CDR3 runs 15 residues. Germline CDR1 reads SEHNR; CDR2 reads FQNEAQ (reference sequence). Trimming removed 4 bases from V and 4 bases from J; junction bases left unmatched: 6. The CDR3 is CASSSPGQGTYGYTF. The CDR3 DNA is TGTGCCAGCAGCTCCCCGGGACAGGGGACCTATGGCTACACCTTC.

In this sample, this clonotype turned up many times. The rearrangement links TRBV11-2 to TRBJ1-3, with no clear D. This CDR3 is 16 amino acids long. Germline CDR1 SGHAT, CDR2 FQNNGV. Trimming left V 2 bases short and J 1 base short, with 12 bases between. CDR3 loop: CASSLIRDRSGNTIYF. DNA of the CDR3: TGTGCCAGCAGCTTAATTAGGGATCGGTCTGGAAACACCATATATTTT.

This clonotype was detected many times. The V call is TRBV9, the J call TRBJ1-1, with a weak D call TRBD1 (6 bases). The germline CDR1 and CDR2 sequences are SGDLS and YYNGEE. Trimming stripped 3 bases from V and 1 base from J, with 16 bases between. CDR3 size: 16 residues. The CDR3 DNA reads as TGTGCCAGCAGCGAGGGGGGGCACGGGGGGAACACTGAAGCTTTCTTT. As protein: CASSEGGHGGNTEAFF.

In its sample, this clonotype was seen many times. This chain links TRBV27 with TRBJ2-3; D call uncertain. This CDR3 region has 13 residues. V was clipped by 8 bases and J by 2 bases, with 11 bases between them. Germline assignment: CDR1 MNHEY and CDR2 SMNVEV (reference sequence). CDR3 protein: CASGPTVTDTQYF. In nucleotides, the CDR3 is TGTGCCAGCGGCCCGACTGTCACAGATACGCAGTATTTT.

This clonotype was observed at least ten times. The chain links TRBV28 to TRBJ2-5; 8 positions match TRBD2. The germline V gene encodes CDR1 MDHEN and CDR2 SYDVKM. The CDR3 extends over 15 amino acids. J gave up 5 bases and V 7 bases, and 12 bases lay outside the gene matches. The CDR3 loop reads CASKTAAGETETQYF. The CDR3 nucleotides read TGTGCCAGCAAGACCGCAGCGGGAGAGACGGAGACCCAGTACTTC.

This clonotype occurred many times. The V gene is TRBV19, the J gene TRBJ1-1; D gene unclear. V lost 8 bases, J lost 4 bases, and 14 bases lay in between. Germline CDR1 reads LNHDA; CDR2 reads SQIVND (reference sequence). The CDR3 length is 13 residues. The CDR3 reads CASQGRVGTEAFF. The CDR3 DNA follows: TGTGCCAGTCAAGGTAGGGTAGGCACTGAAGCTTTCTTT. Variable domain in full (rest from reference TRBV19 and TRBJ1-1): DGGITQSPKYLFRKEGQNVTLSCEQNLNHDAMYWYRQDPGQGLRLIYYSQIVNDFQKGDIAEGYSVSREKKESFPLTVTSAQKNPTAFYLCASQGRVGTEAFFGQGTRLTVV.

This clonotype was seen only a few times. The gene calls are TRBV30 and TRBJ2-5; 8 positions agree with TRBD2. Trimming removed 5 bases from V and 5 bases from J; junction bases left unmatched: 10. The germline V gene has CDR1 GTSNPN and CDR2 SVGIG (reference sequence). The length of the CDR3 is 14 residues. CDR3: CAWDRGGAGETQYF. The CDR3 DNA is TGTGCCTGGGACCGGGGGGGGGCGGGCGAGACCCAGTACTTC.

The sample holds many counts of this clonotype. The chain carries TRBV3-1 and TRBJ2-7; D might be TRBD1 (6 bases). The V end was cut by 1 base, the J end by 3 bases, with 10 bases between. The germline V gene encodes CDR1 LGHDT and CDR2 YNNKEL (reference sequence). This CDR3 region has 14 residues. Written as DNA, the CDR3 is TGTGCCAGCAGCCAAGCAGGGGTCGACTACGAGCAGTACTTC. This encodes CASSQAGVDYEQYF.

This clonotype occurred many times. This sequence joins TRBV20-1 and TRBJ1-1; no clear D. The ends were cut back, 4 bases at V and 4 bases at J, with 4 bases in the middle. Germline V lookup: CDR1 DFQATT, CDR2 SNEGSKA (reference sequence). The CDR3 is 10 amino acids. DNA for the CDR3: TGCAGTGCTAAGGGCACTGAAGCTTTCTTT. It translates to CSAKGTEAFF.

This chain joins TRBV6-1 and TRBJ2-7; D assignment may be TRBD1 or TRBD2 (5 bases each). V lost 7 bases, J lost 0 bases, and 16 bases lay in between. The CDR3 contains 15 residues. CDR1 is MNHNS, CDR2 SASEGT, per germline. CDR3 residues: CASTEGTFSSYEQYF. CDR3 nucleotide sequence: TGTGCCAGCACCGAGGGGACGTTTAGCTCCTACGAGCAGTACTTC.

The rearrangement joins TRBV20-1 to TRBJ2-5; TRBD2 is a possible D gene (6 bases). The CDR3 has 15 amino acids. In germline, CDR1 is DFQATT, CDR2 SNEGSKA (reference sequence). V was cut by 3 bases and J by 2 bases, with 16 bases left in between. Here the CDR3 DNA reads TGCAGTGCTAGCGGGGGTGGGGCCACACAAGAGACCCAGTACTTC. Translated: CSASGGGATQETQYF.

This clonotype was picked up many times. The chain employs TRBV27 and TRBJ1-5; D is undetermined. With 3 bases removed from V and 6 bases from J, the gap between germline ends came to 12 bases. Germline loops: CDR1 MNHEY, CDR2 SMNVEV (reference sequence). The CDR3 spans 14 residues. The CDR3 loop is CASSFAGIGQPQHF. The CDR3 DNA follows: TGTGCCAGCAGTTTTGCGGGGATAGGTCAGCCCCAGCATTTT.

The V gene is TRBV9, the J gene TRBJ2-4; 7 nucleotides agree with TRBD2. CDR3 length: 15 amino acids. V shed 4 bases and J 2 bases; nucleotides not matched to a gene: 6. Germline V gene lookup returns CDR1 SGDLS and CDR2 YYNGEE. This CDR3 reads CASSPRGVTKNIQYF. CDR3 nucleotide sequence: TGTGCCAGCAGCCCTCGGGGGGTGACCAAAAACATTCAGTACTTC.

This clonotype has at least ten counts. This chain's CDR3 is CASSLVIGDPYEQYF. The DNA of the CDR3 is TGTGCCAGCAGCTTAGTCATAGGGGACCCCTACGAGCAGTACTTC. The chain joins TRBV7-2 to TRBJ2-7, with D tentatively TRBD1 or TRBD2 (5 bases each). Trimming took off 1 base at V and 2 bases at J, with 12 bases between the two ends. Germline values: CDR1 SGHTA, CDR2 FQGNSA. The CDR3 has 15 amino acids.

This clonotype was observed many times. The gene calls are TRBV20-1 and TRBJ2-7, with D tentatively TRBD2 (6 bases). The CDR3 totals 12 residues. V lost 4 bases to trimming and J lost 4 bases, with 11 bases between them. The germline CDR1 and CDR2 sequences are DFQATT and SNEGSKA (reference sequence). The CDR3 DNA follows: TGCAGTGCTACCGGGACTCAGTACGAGCAGTACTTC. Translated, it gives CSATGTQYEQYF.

This clonotype was observed a handful of times. A read error is possible here, since a much larger clone lies one base away. The chain joins TRBV18 to TRBJ1-5; D gene uncertain. Per germline, CDR1 KGHSH and CDR2 LQKENI. This CDR3 region has 13 residues. Trimming stripped 6 bases from V and 10 bases from J, with 16 bases between. CDR3 protein: CASSPDGVQPQHF. The CDR3 region has the DNA TGTGCCAGCTCTCCGGACGGGGTTCAACCCCAGCATTTT.

About this clonotype: A clone one base away is much larger, so this may be a read error. The chain links TRBV18 to TRBJ2-7, with no clear D. Trimming left V 2 bases short and J 5 bases short, with 13 bases between. The CDR3 totals 14 residues. CDR1 is KGHSH, CDR2 LQKENI, per germline. The CDR3 spells CASSPKQSGDEQYF. The CDR3 DNA follows: TGTGCCAGCTCACCAAAACAGAGTGGCGACGAGCAGTACTTC.

This clonotype was counted many times. This chain joins TRBV27 and TRBJ2-3; the D is unclear. The CDR3 sequence is 16 residues long. Trimming shortened V by 7 bases and J by 4 bases, and 21 bases separated the two germline ends. Per germline, CDR1 MNHEY and CDR2 SMNVEV (reference sequence). CDR3 DNA: TGTGCCAGCATGGGTGGTAGTGTGGGTGCGGCAGATACGCAGTATTTT. This sequence encodes CASMGGSVGAADTQYF.

This clonotype was seen ten or more times. The chain couples TRBV28 to TRBJ1-2, with a weak D call TRBD1 (5 bases). Trimming removed 5 bases from V and 4 bases from J, with 8 bases in between. In germline, CDR1 is MDHEN, CDR2 SYDVKM. The CDR3 spans 12 residues. The CDR3 region is CASSHGGYGYTF. The CDR3 DNA is TGTGCCAGCAGTCACGGGGGCTATGGCTACACCTTC.

The sample holds many counts of this clonotype. The chain has TRBV28 and TRBJ1-5; no clear D. Deletions cut 5 bases from V and 5 bases from J, with 10 bases between. CDR3 length: 13 amino acids. CDR1 is MDHEN, CDR2 SYDVKM, per germline. The CDR3 loop is CASSPAADQPQHF. CDR3 nucleotides: TGTGCCAGCAGTCCTGCGGCAGATCAGCCCCAGCATTTT.

This clonotype was counted ten times or more. The chain recombines TRBV19 with TRBJ1-4; no definite D call. This CDR3 region has 14 residues. The germline V gene encodes CDR1 LNHDA and CDR2 SQIVND (reference sequence). Trimming removed 7 bases from V and 0 bases from J, with 9 bases in between. The CDR3 spells CASTDGSTNEKLFF. Written as DNA, the CDR3 is TGTGCCAGTACCGACGGATCAACTAATGAAAAACTGTTTTTT.

This clonotype was observed many times. This sequence joins TRBV19 and TRBJ1-2; a possible D gene is TRBD1 (6 bases). The ends were cut back, 5 bases at V and 7 bases at J, with 11 bases in the middle. Germline CDR1 is LNHDA and CDR2 is SQIVND (reference sequence). This CDR3 is 12 amino acids long. CDR3 in amino acids: CASSGGPTGYTF. The CDR3 DNA reads TGTGCCAGTAGTGGGGGCCCCACTGGCTACACCTTC.

This clonotype was recorded many times. The chain is built from TRBV2 and TRBJ2-2; 9 bases line up with TRBD2. The CDR3 has 15 amino acids. The V gene's germline CDR1 is SNHLY and CDR2 FYNNEI. With V trimmed by 6 bases and J by 6 bases, 8 bases remained unmatched. CDR3 DNA: TGTGCCAGCAGCAAGGGTAGCGGGAGAGCCGGGGAGCTGTTTTTT. Protein product: CASSKGSGRAGELFF.

J is TRBJ1-1 and V is TRBV2; tentatively, D is TRBD1 (5 bases). Germline values: CDR1 SNHLY, CDR2 FYNNEI. The CDR3 covers 14 residues. The V end was cut by 11 bases, the J end by 4 bases, with 20 bases between. The CDR3 spells CAGCRDPIATEAFF. In DNA, the CDR3 is TGTGCCGGATGCCGGGACCCAATCGCCACTGAAGCTTTCTTT.

This clonotype was counted at least ten times. The rearrangement uses TRBV20-1 and TRBJ1-1, with TRBD1 matching over 8 bases. With 5 bases clipped from V and 0 bases from J, the junction kept 11 bases outside the gene matches. CDR1 and CDR2 from the germline V gene are DFQATT and SNEGSKA (reference sequence). The CDR3 runs 16 residues. The CDR3 sequence is CSAREPGTGLNTEAFF. The CDR3 region has the DNA TGCAGTGCTCGGGAACCCGGGACAGGCTTGAACACTGAAGCTTTCTTT.